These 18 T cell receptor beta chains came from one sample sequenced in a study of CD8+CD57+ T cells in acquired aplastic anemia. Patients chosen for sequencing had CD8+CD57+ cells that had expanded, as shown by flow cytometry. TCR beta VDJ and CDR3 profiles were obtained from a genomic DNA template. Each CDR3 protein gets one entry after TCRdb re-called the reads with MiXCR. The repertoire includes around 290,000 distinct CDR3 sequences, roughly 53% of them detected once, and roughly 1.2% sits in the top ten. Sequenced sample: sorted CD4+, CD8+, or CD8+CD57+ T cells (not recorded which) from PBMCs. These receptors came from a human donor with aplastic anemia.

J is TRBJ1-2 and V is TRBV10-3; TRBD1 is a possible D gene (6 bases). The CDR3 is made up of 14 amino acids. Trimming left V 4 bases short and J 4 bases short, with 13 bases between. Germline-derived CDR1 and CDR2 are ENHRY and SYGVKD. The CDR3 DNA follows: TGTGCCATCAGTGGAACAGGGCTCTCCTATGGCTACACCTTC. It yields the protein CAISGTGLSYGYTF.

The CDR3: CSASAGLSYEQYF. CDR3 DNA: TGCAGTGCCTCCGCGGGACTTTCCTACGAGCAGTACTTC. The chain couples TRBV20-1 to TRBJ2-7, with D perhaps TRBD2 (6 bases). The ends were cut back, 6 bases at V and 1 base at J, with 13 bases in the middle. CDR1 DFQATT and CDR2 SNEGSKA come from the germline V gene (reference sequence). The CDR3 consists of 13 residues.

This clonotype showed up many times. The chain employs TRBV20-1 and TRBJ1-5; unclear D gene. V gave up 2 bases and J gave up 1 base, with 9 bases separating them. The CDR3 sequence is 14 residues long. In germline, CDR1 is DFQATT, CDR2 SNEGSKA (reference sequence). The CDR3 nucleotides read TGCAGTGCTAGACTTGAGCTAAGCAATCAGCCCCAGCATTTT. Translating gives CSARLELSNQPQHF.

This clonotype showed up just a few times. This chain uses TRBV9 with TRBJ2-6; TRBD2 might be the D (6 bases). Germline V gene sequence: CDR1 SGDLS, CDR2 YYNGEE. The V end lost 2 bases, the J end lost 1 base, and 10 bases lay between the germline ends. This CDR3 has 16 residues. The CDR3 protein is CASSVSGGSGANVLTF. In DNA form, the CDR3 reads TGTGCCAGCAGCGTGTCTGGGGGGTCTGGGGCCAACGTCCTGACTTTC.

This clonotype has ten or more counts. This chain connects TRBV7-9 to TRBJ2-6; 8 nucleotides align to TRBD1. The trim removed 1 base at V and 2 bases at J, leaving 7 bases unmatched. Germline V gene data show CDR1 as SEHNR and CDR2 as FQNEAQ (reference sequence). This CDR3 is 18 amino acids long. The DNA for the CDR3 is TGTGCCAGCAGCTTAGGAGGGACAGGTACTACTGGGGCCAACGTCCTGACTTTC. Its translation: CASSLGGTGTTGANVLTF.

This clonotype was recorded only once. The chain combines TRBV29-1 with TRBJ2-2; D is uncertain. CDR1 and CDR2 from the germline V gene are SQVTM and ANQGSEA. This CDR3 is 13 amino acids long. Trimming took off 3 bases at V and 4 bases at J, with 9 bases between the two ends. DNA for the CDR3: TGCAGCGTTGATAGGCCTTTCACCGGGGAGCTGTTTTTT. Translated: CSVDRPFTGELFF.

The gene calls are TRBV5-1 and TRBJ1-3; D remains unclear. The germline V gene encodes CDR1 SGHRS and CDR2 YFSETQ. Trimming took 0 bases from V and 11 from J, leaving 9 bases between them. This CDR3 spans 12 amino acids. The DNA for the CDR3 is TGCGCCAGCAGCTTGGCCGGGAACGCCATATATTTT. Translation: CASSLAGNAIYF.

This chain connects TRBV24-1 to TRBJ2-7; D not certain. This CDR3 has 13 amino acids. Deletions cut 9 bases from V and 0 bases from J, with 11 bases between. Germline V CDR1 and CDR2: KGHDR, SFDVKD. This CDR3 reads CATRTGPSYEQYF. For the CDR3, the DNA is TGTGCCACCCGCACCGGGCCCTCCTACGAGCAGTACTTC.

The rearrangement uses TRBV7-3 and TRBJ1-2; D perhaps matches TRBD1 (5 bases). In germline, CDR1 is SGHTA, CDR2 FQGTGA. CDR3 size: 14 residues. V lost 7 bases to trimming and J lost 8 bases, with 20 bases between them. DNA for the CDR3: TGTGCCAGCACCCGGACACGGGACGGGTCCGGCTACACCTTC. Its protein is CASTRTRDGSGYTF. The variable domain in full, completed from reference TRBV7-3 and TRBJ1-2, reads GAGVSQTPSNKVTEKGKYVELRCDPISGHTALYWYRQSLGQGPEFLIYFQGTGAADDSGLPNDRFFAVRPEGSVSTLKIQRTERGDSAVYLCASTRTRDGSGYTFGSGTRLTVV.

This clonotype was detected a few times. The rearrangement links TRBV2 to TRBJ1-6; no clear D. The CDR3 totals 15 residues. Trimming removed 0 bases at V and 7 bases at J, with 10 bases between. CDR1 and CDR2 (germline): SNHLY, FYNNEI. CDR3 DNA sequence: TGTGCCAGCAGTGAAGCAACCGGGGAAAATTCACCCCTCCACTTT. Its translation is CASSEATGENSPLHF. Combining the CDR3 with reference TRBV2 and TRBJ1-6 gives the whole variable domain EPEVTQTPSHQVTQMGQEVILRCVPISNHLYFYWYRQILGQKVEFLVSFYNNEISEKSEIFDDQFSVERPDGSNFTLKIRSTKLEDSAMYFCASSEATGENSPLHFGNGTRLTVT.

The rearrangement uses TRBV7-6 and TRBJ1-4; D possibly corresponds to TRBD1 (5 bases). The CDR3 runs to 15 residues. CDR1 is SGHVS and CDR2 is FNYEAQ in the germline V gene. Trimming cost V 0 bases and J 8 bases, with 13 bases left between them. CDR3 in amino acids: CASSLALGVGEKLFF. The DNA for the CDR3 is TGTGCCAGCAGCTTAGCGCTGGGGGTAGGAGAAAAACTGTTTTTT.

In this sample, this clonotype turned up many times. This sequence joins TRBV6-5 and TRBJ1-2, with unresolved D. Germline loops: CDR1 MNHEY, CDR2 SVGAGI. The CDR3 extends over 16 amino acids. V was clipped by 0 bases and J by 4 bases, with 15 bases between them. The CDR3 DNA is TGTGCCAGCAGTTACTCGTCGTTGAGCAGTGGCTATGGCTACACCTTC. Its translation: CASSYSSLSSGYGYTF.

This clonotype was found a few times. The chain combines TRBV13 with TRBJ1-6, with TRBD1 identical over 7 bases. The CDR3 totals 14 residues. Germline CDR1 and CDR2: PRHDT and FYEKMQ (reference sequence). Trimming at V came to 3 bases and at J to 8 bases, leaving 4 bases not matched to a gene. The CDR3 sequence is CASSFSTGDSPLHF. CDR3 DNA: TGTGCCAGCAGCTTCTCCACAGGGGATTCACCCCTCCACTTT.

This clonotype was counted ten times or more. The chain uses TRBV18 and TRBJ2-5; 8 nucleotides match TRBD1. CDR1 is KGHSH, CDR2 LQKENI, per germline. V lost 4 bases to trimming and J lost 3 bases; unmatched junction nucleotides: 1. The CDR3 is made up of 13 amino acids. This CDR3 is CASSRGQEETQYF. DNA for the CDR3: TGTGCCAGCTCACGGGGACAGGAAGAGACCCAGTACTTC.

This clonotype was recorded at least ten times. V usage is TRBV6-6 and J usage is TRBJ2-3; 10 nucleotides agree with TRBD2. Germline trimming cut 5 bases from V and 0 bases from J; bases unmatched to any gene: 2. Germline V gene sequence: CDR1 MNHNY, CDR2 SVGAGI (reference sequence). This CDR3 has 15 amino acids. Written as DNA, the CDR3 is TGTGCCAGCAGTGGACTAGCGGTTAGCACAGATACGCAGTATTTT. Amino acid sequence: CASSGLAVSTDTQYF.

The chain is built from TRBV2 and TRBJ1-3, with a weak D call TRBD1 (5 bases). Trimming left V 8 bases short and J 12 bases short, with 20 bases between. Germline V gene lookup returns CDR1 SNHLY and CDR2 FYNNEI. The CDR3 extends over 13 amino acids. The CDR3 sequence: CASGGTDGNVIYF. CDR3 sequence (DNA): TGTGCCAGCGGTGGGACTGACGGAAACGTCATATATTTT.

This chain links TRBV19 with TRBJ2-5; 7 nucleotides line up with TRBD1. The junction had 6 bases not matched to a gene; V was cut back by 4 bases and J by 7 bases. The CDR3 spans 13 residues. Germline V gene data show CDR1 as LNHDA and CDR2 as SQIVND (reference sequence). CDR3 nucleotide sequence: TGTGCCAGTAGTACGAGGGACAGCCGGACCCAGTACTTC. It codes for CASSTRDSRTQYF.

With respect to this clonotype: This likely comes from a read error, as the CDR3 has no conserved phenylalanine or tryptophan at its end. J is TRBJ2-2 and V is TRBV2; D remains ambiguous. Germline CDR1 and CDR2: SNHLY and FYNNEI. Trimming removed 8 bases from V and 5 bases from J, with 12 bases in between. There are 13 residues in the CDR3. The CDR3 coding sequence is TGTGCCAGCGAGTTACACGGAACCGGGGAGCTGTTTCTT. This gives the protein CASELHGTGELFL.